This entry lists 24 T cell receptor beta chains sequenced from one sample in a study of blood T cell repertoires in COVID-19. Assay used: immunoSEQ multiplex PCR; TCRdb lists only in-frame clones, some missing. The sample includes fewer than 350,000 clones, 70% to 90% of them seen just once. The sequenced sample was PBMCs or T cells enriched from blood (not recorded which). These receptor sequences come from a woman aged 40-49 years with acute COVID-19.

V usage is TRBV2 and J usage is TRBJ1-1; no clear D gene. The germline V gene encodes CDR1 SNHLY and CDR2 FYNNEI. V lost 8 bases, J lost 5 bases, and 12 bases lay in between. The CDR3 has 12 amino acids. The CDR3 region is CASGLRETEAFF. As DNA, the CDR3 is TGTGCCAGCGGACTTCGGGAGACTGAAGCTTTCTTT.

This sequence joins TRBV28 and TRBJ2-7; 8 bases map to TRBD1. This CDR3 contains 15 residues. V shed 5 bases and J 1 base; nucleotides not matched to a gene: 7. Germline V lookup: CDR1 MDHEN, CDR2 SYDVKM. The CDR3, as DNA: TGTGCCAGCAGTAAACCGGGACAGGCGTCCTACGAGCAGTACTTC. Translated, it gives CASSKPGQASYEQYF. Combining the CDR3 with reference TRBV28 and TRBJ2-7 gives the whole variable domain DVKVTQSSRYLVKRTGEKVFLECVQDMDHENMFWYRQDPGLGLRLIYFSYDVKMKEKGDIPEGYSVSREKKERFSLILESASTNQTSMYLCASSKPGQASYEQYFGPGTRLTVT.

The chain recombines TRBV19 with TRBJ2-2, with 12 positions matching TRBD1. The length of the CDR3 is 20 residues. V lost 10 bases and J lost 1; bases outside the gene matches: 19. CDR1 LNHDA and CDR2 SQIVND come from the germline V gene (reference sequence). CDR3 residues: CATSSSGDRGPGRNTGELFF. CDR3 bases: TGTGCCACCTCTAGTTCCGGGGACAGGGGGCCTGGTAGGAACACCGGGGAGCTGTTTTTT.

The chain is built from TRBV6-5 and TRBJ1-6; TRBD1 might be the D (5 bases). Trimming shortened V by 6 bases and J by 6 bases, and 12 bases separated the two germline ends. Per the germline V gene, CDR1 is MNHEY and CDR2 is SVGAGI. This CDR3 is built from 14 residues. The DNA of the CDR3 is TGTGCCAGCAGAACAGGTCGAGCTAATTCACCCCTCCACTTT. Translation: CASRTGRANSPLHF.

The chain joins TRBV7-6 to TRBJ1-2; 8 bases agree with TRBD1. The ends lost 4 bases at V and 3 bases at J; junction bases unmatched: 7. Germline V gene lookup returns CDR1 SGHVS and CDR2 FNYEAQ. This CDR3 contains 15 residues. CDR3 sequence: CASSSQSGQDYGYTF. The CDR3 region has the DNA TGTGCCAGCAGCTCGCAATCGGGACAGGACTATGGCTACACCTTC.

The chain uses TRBV9 and TRBJ1-4; D unresolved. Trimming took 0 bases from V and 6 from J, leaving 6 bases between them. The CDR3 is made up of 13 amino acids. Germline V lookup: CDR1 SGDLS, CDR2 YYNGEE. The CDR3: CASSVDIDEKLFF. In nucleotides, the CDR3 is TGTGCCAGCAGCGTAGATATAGATGAAAAACTGTTTTTT. Complete variable domain (other parts from reference TRBV9 and TRBJ1-4): DSGVTQTPKHLITATGQRVTLRCSPRSGDLSVYWYQQSLDQGLQFLIQYYNGEERAKGNILERFSAQQFPDLHSELNLSSLELGDSALYFCASSVDIDEKLFFGSGTQLSVL.

This rearrangement joins TRBV10-2 to TRBJ2-7, with D perhaps matching TRBD2 (6 bases). The V gene's germline CDR1 is WSHSY and CDR2 SAAADI. The ends were cut back, 7 bases at V and 5 bases at J, with 15 bases in the middle. The CDR3 is made up of 13 amino acids. Written as DNA, the CDR3 is TGCGCCAGCAACGGAGGGAGCCGCCACGAGCAGTACTTC. Translating it yields CASNGGSRHEQYF.

V gene TRBV6-6 combines with J gene TRBJ2-7; TRBD1 matches 9 bases. CDR1 and CDR2 from the germline V gene are MNHNY and SVGAGI (reference sequence). Germline trimming cut 6 bases from V and 2 bases from J; bases unmatched to any gene: 5. This CDR3 has 14 amino acids. The chain's CDR3 is CASRPGTGTYEQYF. CDR3 DNA sequence: TGTGCCAGCAGGCCCGGGACAGGGACCTACGAGCAGTACTTC.

This clone appeared a few times. The genes are TRBV7-9 and TRBJ1-4, with a weak D call TRBD1 (6 bases). The germline gives CDR1 SEHNR, CDR2 FQNEAQ (reference sequence). The CDR3 covers 14 residues. Between the trimmed V and J ends, which lost 3 bases and 8 bases, there was a span of 13 bases. CDR3 sequence: CASSLGGTLEKLFF. The CDR3 DNA follows: TGTGCCAGCAGCTTGGGGGGGACACTAGAAAAACTGTTTTTT.

The chain links TRBV7-9 to TRBJ1-1; no clear D. Germline CDR1 and CDR2: SEHNR and FQNEAQ (reference sequence). The CDR3 is 11 residues long. V lost 3 bases, J lost 4 bases, and 3 bases lay in between. Written as DNA, the CDR3 is TGTGCCAGCAGCTTCAGCACTGAAGCTTTCTTT. It codes for CASSFSTEAFF.

This clone was observed a few times. The rearrangement uses TRBV9 and TRBJ2-5; TRBD2 matches at 8 bases. Germline V CDR1 and CDR2: SGDLS, YYNGEE. With V trimmed by 4 bases and J by 4 bases, 6 bases remained unmatched. CDR3 length: 14 residues. CDR3 DNA sequence: TGTGCCAGCAGCCCTCCGACTAGCGCAGAGACCCAGTACTTC. This encodes CASSPPTSAETQYF.

The gene calls are TRBV4-3 and TRBJ2-1; D is perhaps TRBD2 (6 bases). With 0 bases removed from V and 7 bases from J, the gap between germline ends came to 22 bases. Looked up from germline, CDR1 is LGHNA and CDR2 is YSLEER. The CDR3 has 18 amino acids. CDR3 region: CASSQEARPGTLSNEQFF. In DNA, the CDR3 is TGCGCCAGCAGCCAAGAGGCACGTCCCGGGACTCTCTCAAATGAGCAGTTCTTC.

This sequence joins TRBV6-2 or TRBV6-3 and TRBJ1-2, with D maybe TRBD1 (5 bases). This CDR3 contains 16 residues. Trimming took 0 bases from V and 7 from J, leaving 18 bases between them. CDR1 and CDR2 from the germline V gene are MNHEY and SVGEGT. This CDR3 reads CASSYSLGGVLPGYTF. The CDR3 bases are TGTGCCAGCAGTTACTCGTTGGGGGGTGTCCTACCTGGCTACACCTTC.

V is TRBV5-3 and J is TRBJ1-4; D is unclear. TRBV5-3 is an ORF; its function is uncertain. This CDR3 has 15 residues. V was cut by 4 bases and J by 7 bases, with 17 bases left in between. The CDR3 loop is CARSPGVAAPEKLFF. As DNA, the CDR3 is TGTGCCAGAAGCCCGGGAGTTGCAGCCCCTGAAAAACTGTTTTTT.

The rearrangement joins TRBV5-4 to TRBJ2-2; 7 nucleotides agree with TRBD2. This CDR3 is built from 18 residues. Germline loops: CDR1 SGHNT, CDR2 YYREEE (reference sequence). V trimming: 0 bases; J trimming: 3 bases; junction bases outside the gene matches: 11. CDR3 amino acids: CASSLDRGGGSYTGELFF. The CDR3 DNA reads TGTGCCAGCAGCTTGGATCGGGGAGGCGGGAGCTACACCGGGGAGCTGTTTTTT.

This chain uses TRBV6-2 or TRBV6-3 with TRBJ2-7; maybe TRBD2 (6 bases). V was clipped by 6 bases and J by 2 bases, with 17 bases between them. This CDR3 is built from 15 residues. CDR1 and CDR2 from the germline V gene are MNHEY and SVGEGT. CDR3 in amino acids: CASRPWLAMPYEQYF. The DNA for the CDR3 is TGTGCCAGCAGACCTTGGCTAGCGATGCCCTACGAGCAGTACTTC.

The V call is TRBV19, the J call TRBJ1-5; D may be TRBD1 (5 bases). This CDR3 comprises 14 residues. The ends were cut back, 3 bases at V and 7 bases at J, with 13 bases in the middle. Germline V lookup: CDR1 LNHDA, CDR2 SQIVND (reference sequence). CDR3 nucleotide sequence: TGTGCCAGTAGTATTGGATCAGGGAAACAGCCCCAGCATTTT. Amino acid sequence: CASSIGSGKQPQHF.

This rearrangement joins TRBV7-2 to TRBJ2-1, with D unclear. The CDR3 consists of 14 residues. Looked up from germline, CDR1 is SGHTA and CDR2 is FQGNSA. Trimming left V 1 base short and J 12 bases short, with 16 bases between. For the CDR3, the DNA is TGTGCCAGCAGCTTAGGACGGGTTGGTGGTCGGCAGTTCTTC. Amino acid sequence: CASSLGRVGGRQFF.

The chain links TRBV3-1 (or the pseudogene TRBV3-2) to TRBJ2-2; weak D call: TRBD2 (6 bases). Germline V CDR1 and CDR2: LGHDT, YNNKEL (reference sequence). CDR3 length: 15 amino acids. V dropped 4 bases and J dropped 1 base, with 10 bases sitting between them. The CDR3 DNA follows: TGTGCCAGCAGCCCCAACGGGGGGAACACCGGGGAGCTGTTTTTT. Translated, it gives CASSPNGGNTGELFF.

The table lists this clone with a count of one. V and J are TRBV21-1 and TRBJ1-1. TRBV21-1 constitutes a pseudogene. The CDR3 consists of 15 residues. The CDR3 nucleotides read TGTGCCAGCAGCAACCAGAAGCTTGGGAGCACTGAAGCTTTCTTT. Its translation is CASSNQKLGSTEAFF.

This clone appeared a single time. This CDR3 is also generated by other DNA sequences in the sample. The chain uses TRBV28 and TRBJ2-2, with D possibly TRBD2 on 5 matching bases. Trimming cost V 4 bases and J 5 bases, with 5 bases left between them. CDR3 length: 12 amino acids. The germline V gene has CDR1 MDHEN and CDR2 SYDVKM. The CDR3 DNA follows: TGTGCCAGCAGTTCGGGGACCGGGGAGCTGTTTTTT. This gives the protein CASSSGTGELFF.

This clone was counted only a few times. This chain uses TRBV7-8 with TRBJ1-6, with 8 bases fitting TRBD1. V trimming: 3 bases; J trimming: 7 bases; junction bases outside the gene matches: 2. The germline CDR1 and CDR2 sequences are SGHVS and FQNEAQ. The CDR3 sequence is 14 residues long. The CDR3 DNA reads as TGTGCCAGCAGCTTTAACAGGGGGAATTCACCCCTCCACTTT. Translation gives CASSFNRGNSPLHF.

J is TRBJ2-2 and V is TRBV5-1; TRBD1 aligns across 8 bases. V lost 0 bases and J lost 5; bases outside the gene matches: 6. CDR1 is SGHRS, CDR2 YFSETQ, per germline. There are 16 residues in the CDR3. The CDR3 reads CASSLARGRGTGELFF. The CDR3 region has the DNA TGCGCCAGCAGCTTGGCCAGGGGGCGAGGAACCGGGGAGCTGTTTTTT.

The V gene is TRBV19, the J gene TRBJ2-1; D is unresolved. The V gene's germline CDR1 is LNHDA and CDR2 SQIVND (reference sequence). This CDR3 has 13 residues. The germline V and J ends were trimmed by 1 base and 4 bases, with 5 bases remaining between them. CDR3 sequence: CASSIVGYNEQFF. CDR3 bases: TGTGCCAGTAGTATAGTCGGTTACAATGAGCAGTTCTTC.